Listed below are T cell receptor beta chains from one sample, sequenced in a study of T-cell memory formation after mild COVID-19. TCRdb itself ran the 5' RACE reads through MiXCR, one entry per CDR3 protein. Counted here are about 250,000 distinct CDR3 sequences, 15% to 20% occurring once; the ten biggest clones make up about 4%. Sequenced input: PBMCs or a T cell subset sorted from them (not recorded which). The origin of the receptors is a young man who had mild COVID-19 (a few samples of this study predate the infection). Cell type and time point are not known. Each CDR3 is given with its conserved first and last residue. Size values are once, few and many counts, or a class for expanded clones, and some rows have none.

NA TRBJ2-6 TRBV6-1 CASGTRNSGANVLTF
NA TRBJ2-2 TRBV5-1 CASSLWTADSGELFF
few TRBJ2-3 TRBV4-1 CASSQDLGADTQYF
NA TRBJ2-1 TRBV10-3 CAISGLGARGDEQFF
NA TRBJ2-1 TRBV5-1 CASSKDYGLAGVDEQFF
NA TRBJ2-3 TRBV6-5 CASRLPGGPADTQYF
NA TRBJ2-3 TRBV20-1 CSAVRGFTDTQYF
NA TRBJ1-2 TRBV3-1 CASSQDYSNYGYTF
NA TRBJ1-2 TRBV30 CAWSGDYGYTF
NA TRBJ2-3 TRBV4-3 CASSQQALVDTQYF
NA TRBJ2-7 TRBV12-3/TRBV12-4 CASSSQTGIRQYF
few TRBJ1-1 TRBV10-3 CAIQVNTEAFF
NA TRBJ1-1 TRBV7-2 CASSKSGGFTEAFF
few TRBJ1-1 TRBV5-1 CASSHGADRVTEAFF
NA TRBJ2-7 TRBV7-3 CASSLEQGVSYEQYF
NA TRBJ1-4 TRBV7-6 CASSLAEATNEKLFF
NA TRBJ2-5 TRBV3-1 CASSQGKWGGGWETQYF
few TRBJ1-6 TRBV7-2 CASSLGPANSPLHF
few TRBJ1-6 TRBV6-5 CASSYTGLRRSPLHF
many TRBJ2-7 TRBV5-1 CASSFPQTGGDEQYF
NA TRBJ2-1 TRBV24-1 CATSDARDIVFF
few TRBJ2-6 TRBV6-2/TRBV6-3 CATSVEAAGANVLTF
NA TRBJ2-1 TRBV11-3 CASSSSRDRIEQFF
NA TRBJ1-3 TRBV7-9 CASSPLEGQKASSGNTIYF
NA TRBJ2-7 TRBV6-5 CASSYPRGASYEQYF
few TRBJ2-2 TRBV5-5 CASSQRLAGGSPGELFF
NA TRBJ2-1 TRBV29-1 CSVGKGTYNEQFF
NA TRBJ1-5 TRBV2 CASRPVGNQPQHF
few TRBJ1-1 TRBV7-2 CASRRNRGNTEAFF
once TRBJ2-5 TRBV20-1 CSAKTSAETQYF
few TRBJ2-1 TRBV5-1 CASSLATANEQFF
NA TRBJ1-2 TRBV18 CASSPAARDPVYGYTF
NA TRBJ2-1 TRBV7-2 CASSFHNEGEQFF
NA TRBJ1-1 TRBV9 CASSATGTGNTEAFF
NA TRBJ2-6 TRBV6-6 CASSASSSGANVLTF
many TRBJ2-5 TRBV7-9 CASSQGTTGEETQYF
NA TRBJ1-5 TRBV5-6 CASSVRDRGSQPQHF
many TRBJ1-1 TRBV9 CASSVSGMNTEAFF
NA TRBJ2-4 TRBV7-2 CASSPRTSGGWNIQYF
NA TRBJ2-3 TRBV2 CASSDFGTRGNSDTQYF
few TRBJ2-3 TRBV9 CASSVEPLGTDTQYF
few TRBJ1-2 TRBV12-3/TRBV12-4 CASNDRASGGYTF
few TRBJ1-2 TRBV6-2/TRBV6-3 CASRLPGQRGYGYTF
few TRBJ1-6 TRBV3-1 CASQQGSSPLHF
NA TRBJ1-2 TRBV24-1 CATSDSGTEYGYTF
NA TRBJ2-2 TRBV6-2/TRBV6-3 CASSYDGAVELFF
NA TRBJ1-5 TRBV6-5 CASSYRAGNQPQHF
NA TRBJ2-5 TRBV7-9 CASSSRGTKETQYF
many TRBJ2-3 TRBV5-1 CASSLEGTGEADTQYF
few TRBJ2-3 TRBV6-5 CASGVRGSTDTQYF
NA TRBJ2-7 TRBV18 CASSVAVDYEQYF